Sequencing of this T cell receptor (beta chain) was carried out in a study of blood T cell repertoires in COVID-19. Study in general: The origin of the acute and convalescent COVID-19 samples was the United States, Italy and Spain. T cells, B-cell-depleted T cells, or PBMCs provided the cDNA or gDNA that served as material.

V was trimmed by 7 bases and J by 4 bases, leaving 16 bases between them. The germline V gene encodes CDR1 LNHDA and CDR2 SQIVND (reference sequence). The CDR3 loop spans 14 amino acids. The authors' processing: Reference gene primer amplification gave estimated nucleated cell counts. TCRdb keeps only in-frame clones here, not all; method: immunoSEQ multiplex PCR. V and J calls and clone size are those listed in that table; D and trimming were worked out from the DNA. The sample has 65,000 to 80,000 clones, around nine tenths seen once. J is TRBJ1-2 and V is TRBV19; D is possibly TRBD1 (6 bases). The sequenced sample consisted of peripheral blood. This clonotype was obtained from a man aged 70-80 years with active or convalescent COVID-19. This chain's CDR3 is CASNPGQPIYGYTF. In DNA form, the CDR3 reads TGTGCCAGTAACCCGGGACAACCGATCTATGGCTACACCTTC.